The 27 T cell receptor beta chains below were found in one sample sequenced in a study of cytomegalovirus exposure and HLA in healthy donors. In the PCR, 60 Vbeta and 13 Jbeta primers were used. Sequencing was performed with immunoSEQ multiplex PCR; in TCRdb, only in-frame clones are kept and a portion is missing. The sample has about 92,000 clones; about 84% are singletons. Material for sequencing was PBMCs. Receptor source: a girl aged 2 to 10 in good health and CMV-seropositive.

The rearrangement uses TRBV9 and TRBJ1-2, with D possibly being TRBD1 (5 bases). Germline V gene lookup returns CDR1 SGDLS and CDR2 YYNGEE. The CDR3 contains 16 residues. V was cut by 4 bases and J by 1 base, with 17 bases left in between. Written as DNA, the CDR3 is TGTGCCAGCAGCTCCACCCCAGGGCCTGGTAACTATGGCTACACCTTC. It specifies CASSSTPGPGNYGYTF.

V usage is TRBV7-2 and J usage is TRBJ2-7, with TRBD1 matching over 7 bases. V trimming: 5 bases; J trimming: 3 bases; junction bases outside the gene matches: 16. Germline V gene lookup returns CDR1 SGHTA and CDR2 FQGNSA. CDR3 size: 17 residues. The CDR3 is CASSAYPGQSPSYEQYF. DNA for the CDR3: TGTGCCAGCAGCGCTTATCCGGGACAGAGTCCAAGCTACGAGCAGTACTTC.

The rearrangement links TRBV5-1 to TRBJ1-4; D is ambiguous. There are 13 residues in the CDR3. Germline V gene data show CDR1 as SGHRS and CDR2 as YFSETQ. Trimming removed 0 bases from V and 7 bases from J, with 7 bases in between. The CDR3 DNA reads TGCGCCAGCAGCTTGGTGTTCGGTGAAAAACTGTTTTTT. The encoded protein is CASSLVFGEKLFF.

The chain carries TRBV5-6 and TRBJ1-1; D gene unclear. Between the trimmed V and J ends, which lost 2 bases and 10 bases, there was a span of 6 bases. The CDR3 is 10 residues long. Per the germline V gene, CDR1 is SGHDT and CDR2 is YYEEEE. The CDR3 loop is CASSFRAAFF. The CDR3 DNA reads TGTGCCAGCAGCTTTCGCGCAGCTTTCTTT.

V and J are TRBV30 and TRBJ2-7; 7 nucleotides line up with TRBD2. V trimming: 5 bases; J trimming: 3 bases; junction bases outside the gene matches: 4. The CDR3 spans 12 residues. Germline V gene lookup returns CDR1 GTSNPN and CDR2 SVGIG (reference sequence). In DNA, the CDR3 is TGTGCCTGGGACCCTAGCGGCTACGAGCAGTACTTC. Its translation is CAWDPSGYEQYF.

This clone appeared a single time. The chain combines TRBV9 with TRBJ2-7; the match to TRBD2 covers 9 bases. CDR1 and CDR2 from the germline V gene are SGDLS and YYNGEE. This CDR3 is 15 amino acids long. The J segment lost 4 bases and the V segment lost 4 bases, leaving 9 bases of the junction unmatched. CDR3 DNA: TGTGCCAGCAGCCCCCGGGCTAGCGGGGAGTACGAGCAGTACTTC. Its protein product is CASSPRASGEYEQYF.

CDR3 DNA: TGTGCCAGCTCCGGGCCCTGGCGGGAGGGCCGTTTTACCTACGAGCAGTACTTC. Protein product: CASSGPWREGRFTYEQYF. The chain couples TRBV11-2 to TRBJ2-7; 9 bases agree with TRBD2. The V and J ends lost 8 bases and 2 bases, in that order; junction bases with no gene match: 19. CDR3 size: 18 residues. Germline V CDR1 and CDR2: SGHAT, FQNNGV.

This clone was counted a few times. The rearrangement joins TRBV20-1 to TRBJ2-3; D not resolved. The CDR3 spans 10 residues. Germline V gene sequence: CDR1 DFQATT, CDR2 SNEGSKA (reference sequence). Trimming cost V 4 bases and J 5 bases, with 4 bases left between them. This CDR3 is CSAIRDTQYF. The CDR3 DNA follows: TGCAGTGCTATCAGAGATACGCAGTATTTT.

This clone appeared once. The chain links TRBV28 to TRBJ1-1, with 8 positions matching TRBD1. In germline, CDR1 is MDHEN, CDR2 SYDVKM. This CDR3 is 13 amino acids long. V lost 3 bases and J lost 4; bases outside the gene matches: 1. The CDR3 loop is CASSFDRGTEAFF. The CDR3 DNA is TGTGCCAGCAGTTTTGACAGGGGCACTGAAGCTTTCTTT.

The chain is built from TRBV30 and TRBJ2-3, with a weak D call TRBD2 (6 bases). From germline, CDR1 is GTSNPN and CDR2 SVGIG (reference sequence). Trimming took 3 bases from V and 6 from J, leaving 22 bases between them. CDR3 length equals 16 residues. This chain's CDR3 is CAWSPRRDSKLDTQYF. CDR3 in DNA: TGTGCCTGGAGCCCTCGCCGGGACTCAAAATTGGATACGCAGTATTTT.

This clone has a handful of counts. The rearrangement links TRBV4-1 to TRBJ2-1; 14 bases match TRBD2. The CDR3 runs to 16 residues. The trim removed 4 bases at V and 9 bases at J, leaving 8 bases unmatched. Germline V gives CDR1 MGHRA, CDR2 YSYEKL. The CDR3 sequence is CASSRGTSGGYSEQFF. CDR3 DNA sequence: TGCGCCAGCAGCCGGGGGACTAGCGGGGGCTATAGTGAGCAGTTCTTC.

The V and J genes are TRBV5-1 and TRBJ1-3; no reliable D call. Looked up from germline, CDR1 is SGHRS and CDR2 is YFSETQ. The V gene lost 0 bases and the J gene lost 0 bases, with 7 bases spanning the gap. The CDR3 is 15 residues long. The CDR3 loop is CASSLVQSSGNTIYF. Here the CDR3 DNA reads TGCGCCAGCAGCTTGGTGCAGTCCTCTGGAAACACCATATATTTT.

The chain recombines TRBV28 with TRBJ2-5; D possibly corresponds to TRBD1 (6 bases). Trimming stripped 7 bases from V and 5 bases from J, with 20 bases between. CDR1 MDHEN and CDR2 SYDVKM come from the germline V gene. The CDR3 is made up of 15 amino acids. The chain's CDR3 is CASILTPGAWETQYF. CDR3 bases: TGTGCCAGCATCCTAACCCCAGGGGCGTGGGAGACCCAGTACTTC.

In DNA, the CDR3 is TGCGCCAGCAGCCACCCGGTTGGGAGGGAAGAGACCCAGTACTTC. It translates to CASSHPVGREETQYF. The rearrangement uses TRBV5-1 and TRBJ2-5, with 7 bases identical to TRBD2. Germline values: CDR1 SGHRS, CDR2 YFSETQ. V shed 4 bases, J shed 3 bases, and the junction held 9 bases outside the gene matches. The CDR3 runs to 15 residues.

The chain is built from TRBV5-1 and TRBJ2-1; maybe TRBD1 (5 bases). The CDR3 has 16 residues. V gave up 2 bases and J gave up 1 base, with 13 bases separating them. The germline V gene has CDR1 SGHRS and CDR2 YFSETQ. CDR3 DNA: TGCGCCAGCAGCTTCACAGGTACCTCATCCTACAATGAGCAGTTCTTC. It is translated as CASSFTGTSSYNEQFF.

The chain has TRBV19 and TRBJ2-3, with D tentatively TRBD1 (5 bases). Germline CDR1 and CDR2: LNHDA and SQIVND (reference sequence). V lost 6 bases and J 4 bases, leaving 11 bases between the germline ends. The CDR3 consists of 13 residues. The chain's CDR3 is CASRSQGSDTQYF. CDR3 DNA: TGTGCCAGTAGGTCGCAGGGCTCAGATACGCAGTATTTT.

The chain has TRBV29-1 and TRBJ1-4; D call uncertain. Germline loops: CDR1 SQVTM, CDR2 ANQGSEA. The CDR3 has 14 residues. V lost 7 bases and J 4 bases, leaving 16 bases between the germline ends. CDR3 bases: TGCAGCGCGACAAGAGGTAGCGGTAATGAAAAACTGTTTTTT. Protein product: CSATRGSGNEKLFF.

The rearrangement joins TRBV6-6 to TRBJ2-5; maybe TRBD2 (6 bases). Germline V CDR1 and CDR2: MNHNY, SVGAGI (reference sequence). This CDR3 region has 16 residues. V was cut by 5 bases and J by 0 bases, with 16 bases left in between. The CDR3 protein is CASSRRGSGNQETQYF. The CDR3 DNA follows: TGTGCCAGCAGTCGTCGAGGTAGCGGTAACCAAGAGACCCAGTACTTC.

The chain links TRBV18 to TRBJ2-1, with 11 bases that match TRBD2. Germline-derived CDR1 and CDR2 are KGHSH and LQKENI. There are 17 residues in the CDR3. V was pared by 3 bases and J by 11 bases, with 15 bases of the junction left unmatched. The chain's CDR3 is CASSPPGTSGTLRKQFF. The DNA of the CDR3 is TGTGCCAGCTCACCTCCTGGGACTAGCGGAACCCTACGTAAGCAGTTCTTC.

This clone was seen a single time. The chain has TRBV4-3 and TRBJ2-1; TRBD2 agrees at 10 bases. V was clipped by 0 bases and J by 4 bases; unmatched bases: 3. CDR1 is LGHNA and CDR2 is YSLEER in the germline V gene. The CDR3 runs to 16 residues. CDR3 region: CASSQDETSGYNEQFF. The CDR3 DNA follows: TGCGCCAGCAGCCAAGATGAGACTAGCGGGTACAATGAGCAGTTCTTC.

CDR3 in amino acids: CASSRTDMNTEAFF. The DNA of the CDR3 is TGCGCCAGCTCGAGGACAGACATGAACACTGAAGCTTTCTTT. The rearrangement uses TRBV5-1 and TRBJ1-1; tentatively, D is TRBD1 (6 bases). Germline loops: CDR1 SGHRS, CDR2 YFSETQ. V was shortened by 7 bases and J by 0 bases, with 13 bases between the two germline ends. The CDR3 spans 14 residues.

This clone was detected once. The CDR3 DNA reads TGTGCCTGGAGCGTACGTTTCTACAGGTGCACAGATACGCAGTATTTT. Translation: CAWSVRFYRCTDTQYF. This chain links TRBV30 with TRBJ2-3; TRBD1 is a possible D gene (5 bases). With 3 bases removed from V and 1 base from J, the gap between germline ends came to 17 bases. Per the germline V gene, CDR1 is GTSNPN and CDR2 is SVGIG (reference sequence). This CDR3 spans 16 amino acids.

The chain carries TRBV9 and TRBJ1-1; TRBD1 agrees at 7 bases. V lost 3 bases to trimming and J lost 4 bases; unmatched junction nucleotides: 6. The CDR3 consists of 14 residues. The germline V gene has CDR1 SGDLS and CDR2 YYNGEE. This chain's CDR3 is CASSARTGRTEAFF. The CDR3 bases are TGTGCCAGCAGCGCCCGGACAGGTCGCACTGAAGCTTTCTTT.

In regard to this clone: Within the sample, other DNA sequences also encode this same CDR3. V and J are TRBV6-1 and TRBJ2-7; 8 bases agree with TRBD2. The CDR3 is 14 residues long. Unmatched junction bases numbered 6, after V lost 8 bases and J lost 0 bases. CDR1 and CDR2 (germline): MNHNS, SASEGT. The CDR3 coding sequence is TGTGCCAGCCGGGGGGGTTTAAGCTCCTACGAGCAGTACTTC. It yields the protein CASRGGLSSYEQYF.

The chain is built from TRBV6-5 and TRBJ2-7; D may be TRBD1 (6 bases). The CDR3 covers 12 residues. Trimming stripped 4 bases from V and 4 bases from J, with 8 bases between. Germline V CDR1 and CDR2: MNHEY, SVGAGI. CDR3 sequence (DNA): TGTGCCAGCAGTTCGACAGGATACGAGCAGTACTTC. It encodes CASSSTGYEQYF.

This clone was counted a single time. The chain carries TRBV5-8 and TRBJ1-2; weak D call: TRBD1 (6 bases). The CDR3 sequence is 15 residues long. CDR1 SGHTS and CDR2 YDEGEE come from the germline V gene. Trimming removed 2 bases at V and 2 bases at J, with 13 bases between. The CDR3 sequence: CASSFWGQPNYGYTF. Written as DNA, the CDR3 is TGTGCCAGCAGCTTTTGGGGGCAGCCCAACTATGGCTACACCTTC.

The chain employs TRBV6-5 and TRBJ2-1, with TRBD2 as a possible D gene (5 bases). Trimming took 3 bases from V and 6 from J, leaving 6 bases between them. The CDR3 contains 12 residues. CDR1 MNHEY and CDR2 SVGAGI come from the germline V gene. The CDR3 DNA reads TGTGCCAGCAGTTATGCGGGCAATGAGCAGTTCTTC. It translates to CASSYAGNEQFF.